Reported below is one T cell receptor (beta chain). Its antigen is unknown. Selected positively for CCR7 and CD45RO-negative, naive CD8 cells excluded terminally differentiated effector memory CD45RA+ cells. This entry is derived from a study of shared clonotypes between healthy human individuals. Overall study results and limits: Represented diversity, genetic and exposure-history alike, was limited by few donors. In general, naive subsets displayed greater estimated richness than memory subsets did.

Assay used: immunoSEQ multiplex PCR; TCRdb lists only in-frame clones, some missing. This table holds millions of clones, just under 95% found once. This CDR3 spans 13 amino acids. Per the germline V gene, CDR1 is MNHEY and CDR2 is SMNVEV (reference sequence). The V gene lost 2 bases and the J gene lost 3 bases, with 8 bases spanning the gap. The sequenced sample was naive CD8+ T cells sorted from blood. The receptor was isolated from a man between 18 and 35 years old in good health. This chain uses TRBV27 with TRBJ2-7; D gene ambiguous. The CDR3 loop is CASSLGMNYEQYF. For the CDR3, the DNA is TGTGCCAGCAGTTTAGGTATGAACTACGAGCAGTACTTC.